This TCR beta chain is from a study of blood T cell repertoires in COVID-19. Overall study: Donors in the United States, Italy and Spain gave samples during acute or convalescent COVID-19.

The CDR3 spans 17 residues. V lost 3 bases and J lost 3; bases outside the gene matches: 11. Germline assignment: CDR1 KGHSH and CDR2 LQKENI. Methods used by the authors: Researchers report that nucleated cell counts were estimated from reference gene primer amplification. Libraries were prepared by immunoSEQ multiplex PCR; TCRdb keeps only in-frame clonotypes and omits some of them. That table furnishes V, J and clone size, whereas the DNA furnished D and trimming. Among roughly 450,000 clones listed, roughly 87% were seen once. The clonotype was recovered from a man between 18 and 35 years old who had recovered from COVID-19. The chain uses TRBV18 and TRBJ2-1; 7 bases fit TRBD1. The sequenced material came from PBMCs or T cells enriched from blood (not recorded which). The chain's CDR3 is CASSPRARTGYYNEQFF. CDR3 coding DNA: TGTGCCAGCTCACCTCGGGCCAGGACAGGATACTACAATGAGCAGTTCTTC.